This T cell receptor (beta chain) was obtained from a study of control samples from healthy donors and cancer patients. Method: immunoSEQ multiplex PCR; TCRdb's copy keeps in-frame clones and lacks some. This sample has approximately 140,000 clones, with roughly 86% found just once. Germline-derived CDR1 and CDR2 are MNHNY and SVGAGI (reference sequence). This CDR3 is built from 14 residues. The V and J ends lost 5 bases and 8 bases respectively, with 16 bases between them. The sequence derives from a man aged 50-59 years with head and neck cancer. The rearrangement uses TRBV6-6 and TRBJ2-4, with D perhaps matching TRBD1 or TRBD2 (5 bases each). Sequencing was carried out using PBMCs. The CDR3 nucleotides read TGTGCCAGCAGTCACCGGGACCGTGGGTACATTCAGTACTTC. Protein sequence: CASSHRDRGYIQYF.